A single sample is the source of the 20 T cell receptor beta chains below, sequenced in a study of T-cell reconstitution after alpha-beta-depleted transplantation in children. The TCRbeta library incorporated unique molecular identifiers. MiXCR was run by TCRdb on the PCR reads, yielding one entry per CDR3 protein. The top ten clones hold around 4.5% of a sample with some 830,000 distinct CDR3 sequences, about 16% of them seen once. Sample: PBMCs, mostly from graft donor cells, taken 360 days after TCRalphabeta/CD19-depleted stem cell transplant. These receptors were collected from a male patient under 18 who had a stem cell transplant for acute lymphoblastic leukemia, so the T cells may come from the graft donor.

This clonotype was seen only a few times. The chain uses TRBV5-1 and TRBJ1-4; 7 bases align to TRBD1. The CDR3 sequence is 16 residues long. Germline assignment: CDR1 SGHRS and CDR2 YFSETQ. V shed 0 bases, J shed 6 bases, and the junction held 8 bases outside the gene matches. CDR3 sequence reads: CASSLVGGGTDEKLFF. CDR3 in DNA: TGCGCCAGCAGCTTGGTAGGGGGCGGGACGGATGAAAAACTGTTTTTT.

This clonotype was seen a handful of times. CDR3 amino acids: CASQAWTSGYNEQFF. CDR3 coding DNA: TGTGCCAGCCAAGCTTGGACTAGCGGATACAATGAGCAGTTCTTC. The V call is TRBV5-5, the J call TRBJ2-1, with 10 bases lining up with TRBD2. The CDR3 loop spans 15 amino acids. Germline assignment: CDR1 SGHKS and CDR2 YYEKEE (reference sequence). The trim removed 7 bases at V and 4 bases at J, leaving 8 bases unmatched.

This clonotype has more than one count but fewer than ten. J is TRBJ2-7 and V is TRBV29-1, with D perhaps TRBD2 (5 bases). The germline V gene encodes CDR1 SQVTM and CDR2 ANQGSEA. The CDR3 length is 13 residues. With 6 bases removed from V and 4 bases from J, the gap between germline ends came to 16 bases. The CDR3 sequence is CSVSRTGLYEQYF. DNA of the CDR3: TGCAGCGTCTCTCGCACGGGATTGTACGAGCAGTACTTC.

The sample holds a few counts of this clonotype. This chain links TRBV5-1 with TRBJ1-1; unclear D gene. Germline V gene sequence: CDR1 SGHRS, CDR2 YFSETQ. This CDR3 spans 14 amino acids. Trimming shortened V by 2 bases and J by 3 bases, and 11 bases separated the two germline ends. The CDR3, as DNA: TGCGCCAGCAGCTTCCACAAAGCGGACACTGAAGCTTTCTTT. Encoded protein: CASSFHKADTEAFF.

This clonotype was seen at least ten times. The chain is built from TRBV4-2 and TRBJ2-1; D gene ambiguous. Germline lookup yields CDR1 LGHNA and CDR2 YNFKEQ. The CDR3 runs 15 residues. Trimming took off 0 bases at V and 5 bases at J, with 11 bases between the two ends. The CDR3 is CASSQDRRENNEQFF. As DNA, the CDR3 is TGTGCCAGCAGCCAAGATCGACGTGAGAACAATGAGCAGTTCTTC.

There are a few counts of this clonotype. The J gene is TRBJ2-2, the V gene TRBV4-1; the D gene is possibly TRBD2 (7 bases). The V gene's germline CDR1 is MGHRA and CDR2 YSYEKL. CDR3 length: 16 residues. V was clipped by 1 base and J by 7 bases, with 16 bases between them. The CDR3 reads CASSQVFGGRFGELFF. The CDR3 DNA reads TGCGCCAGCAGCCAAGTGTTCGGGGGGCGGTTCGGGGAGCTGTTTTTT.

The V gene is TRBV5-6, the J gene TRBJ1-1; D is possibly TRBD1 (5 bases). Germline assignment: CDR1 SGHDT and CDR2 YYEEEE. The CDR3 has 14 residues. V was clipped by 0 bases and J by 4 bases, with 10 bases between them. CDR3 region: CASSLAAGATEAFF. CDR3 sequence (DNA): TGTGCCAGCAGCTTGGCGGCCGGGGCCACTGAAGCTTTCTTT.

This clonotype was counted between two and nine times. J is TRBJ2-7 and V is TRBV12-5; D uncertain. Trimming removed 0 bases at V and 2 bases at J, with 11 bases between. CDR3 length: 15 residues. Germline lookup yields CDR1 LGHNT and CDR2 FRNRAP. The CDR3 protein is CASGLVAVSAYEQYF. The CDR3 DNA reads TGTGCTAGTGGTTTGGTAGCCGTATCGGCCTACGAGCAGTACTTC.

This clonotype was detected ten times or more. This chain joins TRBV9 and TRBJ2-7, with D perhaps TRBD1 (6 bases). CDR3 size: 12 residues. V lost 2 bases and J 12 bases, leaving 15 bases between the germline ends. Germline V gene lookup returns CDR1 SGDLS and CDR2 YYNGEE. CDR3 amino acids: CASSVSGGEGYF. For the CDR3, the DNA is TGTGCCAGCAGCGTTAGTGGGGGCGAGGGGTACTTC.

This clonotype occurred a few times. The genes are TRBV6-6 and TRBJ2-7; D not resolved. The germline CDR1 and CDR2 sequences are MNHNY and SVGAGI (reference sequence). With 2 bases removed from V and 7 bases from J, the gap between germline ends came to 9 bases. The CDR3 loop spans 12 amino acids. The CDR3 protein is CASSYPGSEQYF. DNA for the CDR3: TGTGCCAGCAGTTACCCGGGTTCGGAGCAGTACTTC.

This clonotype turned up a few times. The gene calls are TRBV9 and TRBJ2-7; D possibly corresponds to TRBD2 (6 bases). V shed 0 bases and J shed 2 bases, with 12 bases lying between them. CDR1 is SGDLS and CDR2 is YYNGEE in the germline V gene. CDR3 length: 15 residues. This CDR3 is CASSVGRGTAYEQYF. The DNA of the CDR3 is TGTGCCAGCAGCGTAGGGAGGGGCACAGCCTACGAGCAGTACTTC.

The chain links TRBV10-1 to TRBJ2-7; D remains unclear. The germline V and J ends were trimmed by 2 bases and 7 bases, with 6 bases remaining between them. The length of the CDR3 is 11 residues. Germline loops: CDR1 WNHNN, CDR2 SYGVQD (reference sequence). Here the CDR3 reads CASSEGLEQYF. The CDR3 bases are TGCGCCAGCAGTGAGGGGCTAGAGCAGTACTTC.

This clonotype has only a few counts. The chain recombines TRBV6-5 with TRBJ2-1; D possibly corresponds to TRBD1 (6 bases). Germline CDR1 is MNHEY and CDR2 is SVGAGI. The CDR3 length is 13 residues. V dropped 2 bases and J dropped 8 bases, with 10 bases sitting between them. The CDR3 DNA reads TGTGCCAGCAGTTACAAAGGGGGTCATGAGCAGTTCTTC. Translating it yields CASSYKGGHEQFF.

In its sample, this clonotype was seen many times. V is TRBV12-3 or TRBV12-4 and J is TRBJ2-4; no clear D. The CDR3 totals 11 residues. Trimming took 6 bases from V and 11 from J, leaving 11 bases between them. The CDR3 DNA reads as TGTGCCAGCAGCTCCATGTATCTTCAGTACTTC. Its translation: CASSSMYLQYF.

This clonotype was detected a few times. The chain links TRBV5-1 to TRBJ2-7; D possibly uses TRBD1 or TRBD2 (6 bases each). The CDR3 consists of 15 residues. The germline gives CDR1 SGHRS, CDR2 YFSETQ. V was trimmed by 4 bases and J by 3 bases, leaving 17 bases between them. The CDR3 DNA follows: TGCGCCAGCAGCCCTCAACTCGGGGGCTACTACGAGCAGTACTTC. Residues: CASSPQLGGYYEQYF.

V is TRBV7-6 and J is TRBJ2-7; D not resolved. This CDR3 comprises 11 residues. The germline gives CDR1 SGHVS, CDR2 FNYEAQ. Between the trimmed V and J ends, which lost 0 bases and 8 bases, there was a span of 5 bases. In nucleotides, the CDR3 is TGTGCCAGCAGCTTAGCAGAACAGCAGTACTTC. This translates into CASSLAEQQYF.

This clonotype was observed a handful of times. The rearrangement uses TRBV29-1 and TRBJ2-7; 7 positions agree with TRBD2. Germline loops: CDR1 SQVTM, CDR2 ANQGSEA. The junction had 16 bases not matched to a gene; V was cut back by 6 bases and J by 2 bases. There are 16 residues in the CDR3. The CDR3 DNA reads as TGCAGCGTCGGGGGGAAGGACGTGTGGGACCCCTACGAGCAGTACTTC. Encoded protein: CSVGGKDVWDPYEQYF.

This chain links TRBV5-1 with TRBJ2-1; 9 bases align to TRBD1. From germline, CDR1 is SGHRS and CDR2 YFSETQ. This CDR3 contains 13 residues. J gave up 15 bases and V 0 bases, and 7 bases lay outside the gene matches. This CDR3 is CASSLGAGTGRFF. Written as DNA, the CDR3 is TGCGCCAGCAGCTTGGGCGCGGGGACAGGGAGGTTCTTC. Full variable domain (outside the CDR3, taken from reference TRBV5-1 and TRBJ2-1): KAGVTQTPRYLIKTRGQQVTLSCSPISGHRSVSWYQQTPGQGLQFLFEYFSETQRNKGNFPGRFSGRQFSNSRSEMNVSTLELGDSALYLCASSLGAGTGRFFGPGTRLTVL.

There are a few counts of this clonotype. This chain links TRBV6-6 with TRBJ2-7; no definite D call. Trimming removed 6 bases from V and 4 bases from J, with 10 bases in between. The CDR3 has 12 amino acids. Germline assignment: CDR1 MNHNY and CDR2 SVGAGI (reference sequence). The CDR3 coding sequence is TGTGCCAGCAGACCTCAGGCTTACGAGCAGTACTTC. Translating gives CASRPQAYEQYF.

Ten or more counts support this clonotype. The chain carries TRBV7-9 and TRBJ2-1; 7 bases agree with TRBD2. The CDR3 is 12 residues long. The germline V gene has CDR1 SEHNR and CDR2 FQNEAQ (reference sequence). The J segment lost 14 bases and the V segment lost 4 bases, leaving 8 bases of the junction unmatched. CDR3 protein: CASSSGLPKEFF. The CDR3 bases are TGTGCCAGCAGCTCGGGACTACCGAAAGAGTTCTTC. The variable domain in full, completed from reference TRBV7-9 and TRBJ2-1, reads DTGVSQNPRHKITKRGQNVTFRCDPISEHNRLYWYRQTLGQGPEFLTYFQNEAQLEKSRLLSDRFSAERPKGSFSTLEIQRTEQGDSAMYLCASSSGLPKEFFGPGTRLTVL.